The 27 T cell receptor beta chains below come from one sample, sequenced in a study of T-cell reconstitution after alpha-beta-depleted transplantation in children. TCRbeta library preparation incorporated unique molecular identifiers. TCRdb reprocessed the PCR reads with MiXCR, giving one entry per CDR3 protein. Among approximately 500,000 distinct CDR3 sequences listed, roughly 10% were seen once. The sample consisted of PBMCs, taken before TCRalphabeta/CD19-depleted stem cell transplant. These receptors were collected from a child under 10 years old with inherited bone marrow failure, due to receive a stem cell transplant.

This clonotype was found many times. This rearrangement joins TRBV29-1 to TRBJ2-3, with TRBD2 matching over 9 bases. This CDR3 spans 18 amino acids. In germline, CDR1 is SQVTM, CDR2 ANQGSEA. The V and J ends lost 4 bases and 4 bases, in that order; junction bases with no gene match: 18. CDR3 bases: TGCAGCGTTGGCGGAGTAGGGACTAGCCATCTTCAGGCAGATACGCAGTATTTT. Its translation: CSVGGVGTSHLQADTQYF.

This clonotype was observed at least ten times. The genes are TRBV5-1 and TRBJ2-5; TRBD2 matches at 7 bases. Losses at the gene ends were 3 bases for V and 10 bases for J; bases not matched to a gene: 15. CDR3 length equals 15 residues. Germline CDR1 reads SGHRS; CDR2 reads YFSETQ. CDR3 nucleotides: TGCGCCAGCAGCTGGGAGGGAGTAGCGACCCAAGTCCAGTACTTC. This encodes CASSWEGVATQVQYF. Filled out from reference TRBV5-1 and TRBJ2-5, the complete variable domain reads KAGVTQTPRYLIKTRGQQVTLSCSPISGHRSVSWYQQTPGQGLQFLFEYFSETQRNKGNFPGRFSGRQFSNSRSEMNVSTLELGDSALYLCASSWEGVATQVQYFGPGTRLLVL.

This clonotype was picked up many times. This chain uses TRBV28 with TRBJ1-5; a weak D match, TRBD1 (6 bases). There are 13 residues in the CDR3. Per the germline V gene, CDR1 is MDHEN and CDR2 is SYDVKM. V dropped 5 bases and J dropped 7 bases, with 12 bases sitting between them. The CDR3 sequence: CASSPGVRQPQHF. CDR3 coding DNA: TGTGCCAGCAGTCCAGGGGTTAGGCAGCCCCAGCATTTT.

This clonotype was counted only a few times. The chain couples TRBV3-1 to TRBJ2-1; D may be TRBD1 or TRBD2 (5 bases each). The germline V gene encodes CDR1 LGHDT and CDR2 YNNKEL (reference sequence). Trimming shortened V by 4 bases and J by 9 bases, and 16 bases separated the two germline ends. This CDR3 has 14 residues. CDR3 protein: CASSPYGDVTEQFF. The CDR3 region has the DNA TGTGCCAGCAGCCCATATGGGGACGTTACTGAGCAGTTCTTC.

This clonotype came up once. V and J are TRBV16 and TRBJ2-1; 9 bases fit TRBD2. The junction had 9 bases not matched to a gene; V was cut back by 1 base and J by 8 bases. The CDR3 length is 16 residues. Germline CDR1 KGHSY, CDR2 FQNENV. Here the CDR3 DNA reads TGTGCCAGCAGCCAATGGGTTAGCGGGAGTGGTGATGAGCAGTTCTTC. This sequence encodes CASSQWVSGSGDEQFF.

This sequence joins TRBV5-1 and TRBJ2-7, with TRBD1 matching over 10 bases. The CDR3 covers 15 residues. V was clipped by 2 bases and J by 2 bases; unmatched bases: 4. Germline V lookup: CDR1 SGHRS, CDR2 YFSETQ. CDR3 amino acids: CASSFGDRGTYEQYF. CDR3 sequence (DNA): TGCGCCAGCAGCTTTGGGGACAGGGGAACCTACGAGCAGTACTTC.

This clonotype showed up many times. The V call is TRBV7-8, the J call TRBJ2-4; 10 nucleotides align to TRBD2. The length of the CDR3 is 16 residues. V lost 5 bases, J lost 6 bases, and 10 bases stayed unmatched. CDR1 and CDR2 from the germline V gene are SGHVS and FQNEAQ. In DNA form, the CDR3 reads TGTGCCAGCAGCCGCCTTAGCGGGAGGCCAATAAACATTCAGTACTTC. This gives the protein CASSRLSGRPINIQYF.

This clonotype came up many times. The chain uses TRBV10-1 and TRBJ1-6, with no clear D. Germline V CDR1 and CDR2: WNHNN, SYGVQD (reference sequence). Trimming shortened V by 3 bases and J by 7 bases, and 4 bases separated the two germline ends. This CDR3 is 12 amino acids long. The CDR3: CASSEPNSPLHF. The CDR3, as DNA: TGCGCCAGCAGTGAACCGAATTCACCCCTCCACTTT.

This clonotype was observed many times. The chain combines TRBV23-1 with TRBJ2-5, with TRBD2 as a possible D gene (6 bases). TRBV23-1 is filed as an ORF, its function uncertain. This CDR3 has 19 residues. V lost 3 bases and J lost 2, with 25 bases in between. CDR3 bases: TGCGCCAGCAGTCAGAAGGATCGCCCCACTAGCAAACTACAAGAGACCCAGTACTTC. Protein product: CASSQKDRPTSKLQETQYF.

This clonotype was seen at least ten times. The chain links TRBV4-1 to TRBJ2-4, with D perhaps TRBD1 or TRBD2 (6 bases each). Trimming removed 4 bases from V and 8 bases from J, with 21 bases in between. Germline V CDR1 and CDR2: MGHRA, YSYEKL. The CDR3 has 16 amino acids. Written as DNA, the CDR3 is TGCGCCAGCAGCCCAAGGGGGAGGCCCGGTATAGACATTCAGTACTTC. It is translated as CASSPRGRPGIDIQYF.

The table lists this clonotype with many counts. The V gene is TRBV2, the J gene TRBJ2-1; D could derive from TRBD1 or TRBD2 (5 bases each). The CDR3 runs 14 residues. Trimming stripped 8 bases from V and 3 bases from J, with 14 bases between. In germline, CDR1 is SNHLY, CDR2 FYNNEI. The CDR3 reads CASQQDSYYNEQFF. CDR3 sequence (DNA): TGTGCCAGCCAACAGGACTCGTACTACAATGAGCAGTTCTTC.

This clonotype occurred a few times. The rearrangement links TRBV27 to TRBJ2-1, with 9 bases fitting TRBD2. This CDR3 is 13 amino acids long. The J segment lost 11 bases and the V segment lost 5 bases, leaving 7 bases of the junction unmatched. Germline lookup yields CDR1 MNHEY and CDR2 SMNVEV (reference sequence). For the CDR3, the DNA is TGTGCCAGCAGTAGAATTAGCGGGAGTAAGCAGTTCTTC. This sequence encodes CASSRISGSKQFF.

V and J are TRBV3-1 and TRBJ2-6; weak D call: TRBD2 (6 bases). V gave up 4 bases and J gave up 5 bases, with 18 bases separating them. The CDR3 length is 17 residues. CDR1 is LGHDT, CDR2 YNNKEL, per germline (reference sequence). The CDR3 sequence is CASSPHGGSGRANVLTF. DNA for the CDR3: TGTGCCAGCAGCCCCCATGGGGGGTCGGGGCGGGCCAACGTCCTGACTTTC.

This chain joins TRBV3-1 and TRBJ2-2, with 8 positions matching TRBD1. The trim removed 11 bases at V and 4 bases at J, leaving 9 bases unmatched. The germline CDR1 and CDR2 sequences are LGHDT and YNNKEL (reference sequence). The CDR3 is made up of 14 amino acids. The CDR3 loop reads CASSNRGFTGELFF. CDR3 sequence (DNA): TGTGCCTCCAGCAACAGGGGGTTCACCGGGGAGCTGTTTTTT.

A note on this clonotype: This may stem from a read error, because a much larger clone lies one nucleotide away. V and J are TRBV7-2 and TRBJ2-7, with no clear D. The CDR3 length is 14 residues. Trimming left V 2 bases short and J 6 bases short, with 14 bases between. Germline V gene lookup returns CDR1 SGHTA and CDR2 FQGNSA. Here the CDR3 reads CASSLFGPPSEQYF. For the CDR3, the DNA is TGTGCCAGCAGCTTATTTGGGCCTCCCAGCGAGCAGTACTTC.

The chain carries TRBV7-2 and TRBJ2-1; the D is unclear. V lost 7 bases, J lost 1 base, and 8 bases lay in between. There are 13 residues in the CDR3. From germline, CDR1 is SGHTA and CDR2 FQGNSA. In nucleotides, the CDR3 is TGTGCCAGCAAGGACGGGTCCTACAATGAGCAGTTCTTC. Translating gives CASKDGSYNEQFF.

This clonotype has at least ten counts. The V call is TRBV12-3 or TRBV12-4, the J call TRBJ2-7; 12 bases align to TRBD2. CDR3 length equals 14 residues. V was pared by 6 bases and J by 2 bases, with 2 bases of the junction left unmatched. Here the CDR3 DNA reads TGTGCCAGCAGGAGACTAGCGGGGGCCTACGAGCAGTACTTC. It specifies CASRRLAGAYEQYF.

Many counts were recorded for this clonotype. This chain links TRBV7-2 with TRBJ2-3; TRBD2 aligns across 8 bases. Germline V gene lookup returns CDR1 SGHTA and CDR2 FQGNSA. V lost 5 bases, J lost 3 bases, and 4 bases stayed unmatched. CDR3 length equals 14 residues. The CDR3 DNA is TGTGCCAGCAGCCGAGGACTAGCTACAGATACGCAGTATTTT. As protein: CASSRGLATDTQYF.

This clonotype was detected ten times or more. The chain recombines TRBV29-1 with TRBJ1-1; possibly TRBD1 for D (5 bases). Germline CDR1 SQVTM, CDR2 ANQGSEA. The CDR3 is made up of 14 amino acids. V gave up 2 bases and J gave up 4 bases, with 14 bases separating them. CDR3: CSVENGGEATEAFF. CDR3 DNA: TGCAGCGTTGAAAACGGGGGTGAGGCCACTGAAGCTTTCTTT. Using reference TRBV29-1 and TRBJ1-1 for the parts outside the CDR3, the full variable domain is SAVISQKPSRDICQRGTSLTIQCQVDSQVTMMFWYRQQPGQSLTLIATANQGSEATYESGFVIDKFPISRPNLTFSTLTVSNMSPEDSSIYLCSVENGGEATEAFFGQGTRLTVV.

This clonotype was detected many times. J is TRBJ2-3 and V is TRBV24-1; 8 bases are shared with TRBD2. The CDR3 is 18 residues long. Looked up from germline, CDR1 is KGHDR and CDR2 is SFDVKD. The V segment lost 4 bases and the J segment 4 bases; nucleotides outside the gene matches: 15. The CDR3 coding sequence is TGTGCCACCAGTGACGCCGGGACTAGACTCAGCAGTCCAGATACGCAGTATTTT. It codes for CATSDAGTRLSSPDTQYF.

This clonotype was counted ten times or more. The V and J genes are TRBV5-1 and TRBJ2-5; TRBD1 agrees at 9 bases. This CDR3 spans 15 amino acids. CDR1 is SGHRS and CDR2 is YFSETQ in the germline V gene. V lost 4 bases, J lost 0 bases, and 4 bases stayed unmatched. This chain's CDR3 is CASSLGTGHQETQYF. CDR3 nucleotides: TGCGCCAGCAGCCTCGGGACAGGGCACCAAGAGACCCAGTACTTC. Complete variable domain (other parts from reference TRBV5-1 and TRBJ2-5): KAGVTQTPRYLIKTRGQQVTLSCSPISGHRSVSWYQQTPGQGLQFLFEYFSETQRNKGNFPGRFSGRQFSNSRSEMNVSTLELGDSALYLCASSLGTGHQETQYFGPGTRLLVL.

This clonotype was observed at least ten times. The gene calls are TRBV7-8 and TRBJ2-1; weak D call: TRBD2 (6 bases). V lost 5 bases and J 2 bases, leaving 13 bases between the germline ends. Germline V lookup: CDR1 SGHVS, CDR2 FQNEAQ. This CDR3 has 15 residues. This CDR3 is CASSAGTPAYNEQFF. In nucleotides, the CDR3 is TGTGCCAGCAGCGCCGGGACTCCCGCCTACAATGAGCAGTTCTTC.

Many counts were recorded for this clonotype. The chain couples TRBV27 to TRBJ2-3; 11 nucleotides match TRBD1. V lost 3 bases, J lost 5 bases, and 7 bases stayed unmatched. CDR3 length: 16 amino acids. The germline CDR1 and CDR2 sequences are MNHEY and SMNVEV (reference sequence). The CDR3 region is CASSFLGQGDGDTQYF. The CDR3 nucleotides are TGTGCCAGCAGTTTCTTGGGACAGGGGGATGGAGATACGCAGTATTTT.

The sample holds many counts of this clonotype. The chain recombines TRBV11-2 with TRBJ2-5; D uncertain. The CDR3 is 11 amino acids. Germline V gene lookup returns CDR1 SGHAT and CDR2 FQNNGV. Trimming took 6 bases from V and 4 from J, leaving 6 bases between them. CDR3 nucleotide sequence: TGTGCCAGCAGGCAATCAGAGACCCAGTACTTC. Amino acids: CASRQSETQYF. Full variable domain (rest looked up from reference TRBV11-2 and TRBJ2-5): EAGVAQSPRYKIIEKRQSVAFWCNPISGHATLYWYQQILGQGPKLLIQFQNNGVVDDSQLPKDRFSAERLKGVDSTLKIQPAKLEDSAVYLCASRQSETQYFGPGTRLLVL.

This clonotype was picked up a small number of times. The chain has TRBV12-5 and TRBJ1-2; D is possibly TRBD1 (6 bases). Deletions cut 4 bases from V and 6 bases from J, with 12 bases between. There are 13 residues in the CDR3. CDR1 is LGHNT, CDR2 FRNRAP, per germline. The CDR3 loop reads CASGSQGSHGYTF. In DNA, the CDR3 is TGTGCTAGTGGTTCGCAGGGGTCACATGGCTACACCTTC.

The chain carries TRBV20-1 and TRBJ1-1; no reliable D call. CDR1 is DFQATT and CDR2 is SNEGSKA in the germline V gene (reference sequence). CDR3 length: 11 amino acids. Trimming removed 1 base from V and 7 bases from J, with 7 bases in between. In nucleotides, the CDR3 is TGCAGTGCTAGAGGAGAGAGTGAAGCTTTCTTT. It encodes CSARGESEAFF.

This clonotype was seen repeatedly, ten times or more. CDR3 nucleotide sequence: TGCAGCGCGGACAGGGTAGGCTCCGGGGAGCTGTTTTTT. Protein: CSADRVGSGELFF. This chain uses TRBV29-1 with TRBJ2-2, with 8 bases aligning to TRBD1. V lost 7 bases and J lost 6; bases outside the gene matches: 7. From germline, CDR1 is SQVTM and CDR2 ANQGSEA. The CDR3 loop spans 13 amino acids.